The 21 T cell receptor beta chains below were found in one sample sequenced in a study of cytomegalovirus exposure and HLA in healthy donors. PCR involved 60 Vbeta and 13 Jbeta primers. TCRdb keeps only in-frame clones here, not all; method: immunoSEQ multiplex PCR. The sample shows 150,000 to 180,000 clones, about three quarters of them seen only once. Sequenced material: PBMCs. These receptors came from a woman between 35 and 50 years old in good health and CMV-seronegative.

This rearrangement joins TRBV30 to TRBJ1-1, with D uncertain. V dropped 6 bases and J dropped 4 bases, with 6 bases sitting between them. Looked up from germline, CDR1 is GTSNPN and CDR2 is SVGIG (reference sequence). This CDR3 contains 10 residues. DNA of the CDR3: TGTGCCTGCGAGGGCACTGAAGCTTTCTTT. The encoded protein is CACEGTEAFF.

The chain uses TRBV11-3 and TRBJ2-7; TRBD1 matches at 7 bases. V gave up 2 bases and J gave up 2 bases; unmatched junction bases: 6. CDR1 and CDR2 from the germline V gene are SGHNT and YENEEA. CDR3 size: 15 residues. The CDR3 DNA follows: TGTGCCAGCAGCTTACGTGGGGACAGTACCTACGAGCAGTACTTC. This sequence encodes CASSLRGDSTYEQYF.

V usage is TRBV10-3 and J usage is TRBJ1-4; D call uncertain. Germline CDR1 reads ENHRY; CDR2 reads SYGVKD. The length of the CDR3 is 13 residues. With 4 bases removed from V and 5 bases from J, the gap between germline ends came to 8 bases. The CDR3 is CAISAGENEKLFF. CDR3 in DNA: TGTGCCATCAGTGCCGGGGAAAATGAAAAACTGTTTTTT.

This clone was counted a few times. The chain combines TRBV2 with TRBJ1-1; D not certain. V was pared by 0 bases and J by 2 bases, with 10 bases between. CDR1 is SNHLY, CDR2 FYNNEI, per germline. The CDR3 length is 15 residues. CDR3 in DNA: TGTGCCAGCAGTGAAGCGAGGACTGCAAACACTGAAGCTTTCTTT. This translates into CASSEARTANTEAFF.

The chain is built from TRBV6-1 and TRBJ1-1; D remains unclear. Per the germline V gene, CDR1 is MNHNS and CDR2 is SASEGT. The CDR3 has 13 amino acids. The V end was cut by 1 base, the J end by 6 bases, with 9 bases between. In nucleotides, the CDR3 is TGTGCCAGCAGTGAAGACATCCCCCCTGAAGCTTTCTTT. This sequence encodes CASSEDIPPEAFF.

J is TRBJ2-1 and V is TRBV11-3, with 7 positions matching TRBD2. Trimming removed 5 bases from V and 9 bases from J; junction bases left unmatched: 16. The germline V gene has CDR1 SGHNT and CDR2 YENEEA. The CDR3 is made up of 16 amino acids. CDR3 sequence reads: CASSPFSVRERSEQFF. CDR3 nucleotides: TGTGCCAGCAGCCCCTTCTCGGTGCGGGAGCGGTCTGAGCAGTTCTTC.

The chain employs TRBV2 and TRBJ1-1; D is ambiguous. Trimming took off 6 bases at V and 0 bases at J, with 17 bases between the two ends. Germline assignment: CDR1 SNHLY and CDR2 FYNNEI. The CDR3 runs 16 residues. The CDR3 loop is CASRRLVGLLNTEAFF. The CDR3 nucleotides are TGTGCCAGCAGGCGGTTGGTCGGCCTTTTGAACACTGAAGCTTTCTTT.

The genes are TRBV7-2 and TRBJ1-2, with 11 bases that match TRBD1. In germline, CDR1 is SGHTA, CDR2 FQGNSA. The CDR3 spans 15 residues. After removal of 4 bases from V and 5 bases from J, the junction contained 6 bases not matched to a gene. The CDR3 DNA follows: TGTGCCAGCAGCTCGGGACAGGGGGTGGGGTATGGCTACACCTTC. Residues: CASSSGQGVGYGYTF. The entire variable domain, with the rest obtained from reference TRBV7-2 and TRBJ1-2, is as follows: GAGVSQSPSNKVTEKGKDVELRCDPISGHTALYWYRQSLGQGLEFLIYFQGNSAPDKSGLPSDRFSAERTGGSVSTLTIQRTQQEDSAVYLCASSSGQGVGYGYTFGSGTRLTVV.

The rearrangement links TRBV7-9 to TRBJ1-5; maybe TRBD1 (5 bases). This CDR3 spans 15 amino acids. The ends were cut back, 6 bases at V and 0 bases at J, with 12 bases in the middle. Germline V gene data show CDR1 as SEHNR and CDR2 as FQNEAQ (reference sequence). CDR3 sequence: CASSSSDSSNQPQHF. In DNA form, the CDR3 reads TGTGCCAGCAGTTCCTCAGACAGTAGCAATCAGCCCCAGCATTTT.

This rearrangement joins TRBV19 to TRBJ1-6, with a tentative D call TRBD1 (5 bases). V was cut by 2 bases and J by 9 bases, with 14 bases left in between. Germline CDR1 reads LNHDA; CDR2 reads SQIVND (reference sequence). The CDR3 extends over 15 amino acids. The CDR3 coding sequence is TGTGCCAGTAGTATAATTTCAGGGAGGAGTTCACCCCTCCACTTT. Its protein product is CASSIISGRSSPLHF.

CDR3 DNA: TGTGCCATCAGTGAGGAGGGCACAGTGAACACTGAAGCTTTCTTT. Encoded protein: CAISEEGTVNTEAFF. This chain joins TRBV10-3 and TRBJ1-1, with D unresolved. V was trimmed by 2 bases and J by 0 bases, leaving 10 bases between them. Germline-derived CDR1 and CDR2 are ENHRY and SYGVKD. This CDR3 region has 15 residues.

This clone has more than one count but fewer than ten. The V and J genes are TRBV2 and TRBJ2-2; 9 nucleotides agree with TRBD2. The CDR3 is 16 residues long. With V trimmed by 2 bases and J by 1 base, 2 bases remained unmatched. From germline, CDR1 is SNHLY and CDR2 FYNNEI. The CDR3 DNA reads as TGTGCCAGCAGTGAACGACTAGCGGTGAACACCGGGGAGCTGTTTTTT. Translated, it gives CASSERLAVNTGELFF.

This chain joins TRBV5-6 and TRBJ1-1, with D hard to call. This CDR3 is 12 amino acids long. The germline V and J ends were trimmed by 4 bases and 4 bases, with 8 bases remaining between them. Germline V gene sequence: CDR1 SGHDT, CDR2 YYEEEE. The CDR3 DNA follows: TGTGCCAGCAGCCTGTCCGGCACTGAAGCTTTCTTT. Translated, it gives CASSLSGTEAFF.

The chain employs TRBV4-2 and TRBJ1-2; TRBD1 aligns across 7 bases. Unmatched junction bases numbered 0, after V lost 6 bases and J lost 2 bases. The germline gives CDR1 LGHNA, CDR2 YNFKEQ. The CDR3 loop spans 12 amino acids. CDR3 in DNA: TGTGCCAGCAGGGGACAGAACTATGGCTACACCTTC. Translated, it gives CASRGQNYGYTF.

V and J are TRBV7-9 and TRBJ2-7; D uncertain. CDR3 length: 12 amino acids. From germline, CDR1 is SEHNR and CDR2 FQNEAQ (reference sequence). Trimming pared 5 bases from V and 10 bases from J, leaving 15 bases between. This chain's CDR3 is CASSPDIVLQYF. In nucleotides, the CDR3 is TGTGCCAGCAGCCCAGACATCGTCCTCCAGTACTTC.

The chain is built from TRBV6-1 and TRBJ2-5; 10 bases are a match to TRBD1. CDR1 and CDR2 from the germline V gene are MNHNS and SASEGT. CDR3 length equals 15 residues. V gave up 3 bases and J gave up 4 bases; unmatched junction bases: 5. As DNA, the CDR3 is TGTGCCAGCAGTGAGGACAGGGGGGACGGAGAGACCCAGTACTTC. Amino acids: CASSEDRGDGETQYF.

The CDR3 bases are TGTGCCAGCCTTTGGACAGGAACCGGGGAGCTGTTTTTT. Its protein product is CASLWTGTGELFF. J is TRBJ2-2 and V is TRBV7-8; 7 nucleotides match TRBD1. The CDR3 runs to 13 residues. Germline V gives CDR1 SGHVS, CDR2 FQNEAQ. Germline trimming cut 8 bases from V and 5 bases from J; bases unmatched to any gene: 5.

The V gene is TRBV5-4, the J gene TRBJ2-5; 8 bases fit TRBD2. The CDR3 length is 14 residues. Germline lookup yields CDR1 SGHNT and CDR2 YYREEE (reference sequence). Trimming cost V 4 bases and J 2 bases; bases outside gene matches: 4. CDR3 residues: CASSEGTRQETQYF. CDR3 in DNA: TGTGCCAGCAGCGAAGGGACTAGGCAAGAGACCCAGTACTTC.

This clone came up once. Written as DNA, the CDR3 is TGTGCCAGTAAAGGGGACAGAGAAAACTATGGCTACACCTTC. Protein sequence: CASKGDRENYGYTF. The rearrangement joins TRBV19 to TRBJ1-2, with TRBD1 matching over 7 bases. The ends lost 7 bases at V and 2 bases at J; junction bases unmatched: 7. The germline CDR1 and CDR2 sequences are LNHDA and SQIVND (reference sequence). The CDR3 consists of 14 residues.

The chain couples TRBV27 to TRBJ1-5; D possibly corresponds to TRBD1 (6 bases). V shed 8 bases and J shed 9 bases, with 17 bases lying between them. The V gene's germline CDR1 is MNHEY and CDR2 SMNVEV (reference sequence). The CDR3 totals 13 residues. DNA of the CDR3: TGTGCCAGCCTAGCTGGGGGCAGAGGGCCCCAGCATTTT. Its protein is CASLAGGRGPQHF.

The J gene is TRBJ2-7, the V gene TRBV5-4; 7 nucleotides align to TRBD2. The CDR3 contains 13 residues. V was clipped by 3 bases and J by 3 bases; unmatched bases: 3. Germline V gene lookup returns CDR1 SGHNT and CDR2 YYREEE (reference sequence). The DNA for the CDR3 is TGTGCCAGCAGCTATGGGGGGGGCTACGAGCAGTACTTC. Translating gives CASSYGGGYEQYF. The whole variable domain, filled in from reference TRBV5-4 and TRBJ2-7, reads ETGVTQSPTHLIKTRGQQVTLRCSSQSGHNTVSWYQQALGQGPQFIFQYYREEENGRGNFPPRFSGLQFPNYSSELNVNALELDDSALYLCASSYGGGYEQYFGPGTRLTVT.